These 11 T cell receptor beta chains were sequenced from one sample in a study of blood T cell repertoires in COVID-19. TCRdb's table, derived via immunoSEQ multiplex PCR, lists solely in-frame clones and lacks some. This sample has about 300,000 clones, with roughly 91% found just once. The specimen was peripheral blood. The receptors here all came from a woman aged 25-40 years with COVID-19, enrolled during active disease.

The J gene is TRBJ1-3, the V gene TRBV6-2 or TRBV6-3; no clear D gene. Germline V CDR1 and CDR2: MNHEY, SVGEGT. The V end lost 6 bases, the J end lost 0 bases, and 12 bases lay between the germline ends. The CDR3 loop spans 15 amino acids. CDR3 in amino acids: CASSNDISSGNTIYF. Here the CDR3 DNA reads TGTGCCAGCAGCAACGACATCAGCTCTGGAAACACCATATATTTT.

V and J are TRBV4-1 and TRBJ1-5; TRBD1 matches 7 bases. CDR3 length equals 16 residues. The J segment lost 7 bases and the V segment lost 4 bases, leaving 13 bases of the junction unmatched. Looked up from germline, CDR1 is MGHRA and CDR2 is YSYEKL. The CDR3 is CASSPRDRGVRQPQHF. The CDR3 nucleotides read TGCGCCAGCAGCCCCCGGGACAGAGGGGTACGACAGCCCCAGCATTTT.

V and J are TRBV7-2 and TRBJ2-5, with TRBD2 identical over 8 bases. J lost 5 bases, V lost 5 bases, and 7 bases had no gene match. The germline V gene has CDR1 SGHTA and CDR2 FQGNSA. The CDR3 runs 14 residues. Written as DNA, the CDR3 is TGTGCCAGCAGCCCCGGGACTAGTATGGAGACCCAGTACTTC. This translates into CASSPGTSMETQYF.

This clone was observed a single time. CDR3 nucleotides: TGTGCCAGCAGTGAACGGACAGGGAAAGCTTTCTTT. Residues: CASSERTGKAFF. The V call is TRBV2, the J call TRBJ1-1, with TRBD1 matching 8 bases. The CDR3 spans 12 residues. Germline-derived CDR1 and CDR2 are SNHLY and FYNNEI. V lost 2 bases to trimming and J lost 9 bases; unmatched junction nucleotides: 2.

A word on this clone: In the same sample, other DNA sequences code for this CDR3. This rearrangement joins TRBV19 to TRBJ1-5; a possible D gene is TRBD1 (6 bases). Per germline, CDR1 LNHDA and CDR2 SQIVND (reference sequence). Trimming stripped 3 bases from V and 1 base from J, with 7 bases between. The CDR3 spans 14 residues. CDR3 in amino acids: CASSIGGSNQPQHF. In DNA form, the CDR3 reads TGTGCCAGTAGTATTGGGGGCAGCAATCAGCCCCAGCATTTT.

CDR3 loop: CASRRQGAYNEQFF. CDR3 bases: TGCGCCAGCCGAAGACAGGGAGCTTACAATGAGCAGTTCTTC. This chain connects TRBV5-1 to TRBJ2-1; 7 nucleotides align to TRBD1. Germline CDR1 SGHRS, CDR2 YFSETQ. The J segment lost 4 bases and the V segment lost 7 bases, leaving 8 bases of the junction unmatched. The CDR3 is made up of 14 amino acids. The variable domain in full, with the rest retrieved from reference TRBV5-1 and TRBJ2-1, is KAGVTQTPRYLIKTRGQQVTLSCSPISGHRSVSWYQQTPGQGLQFLFEYFSETQRNKGNFPGRFSGRQFSNSRSEMNVSTLELGDSALYLCASRRQGAYNEQFFGPGTRLTVL.

CDR3 in amino acids: CASSQDSFGELFF. CDR3 nucleotide sequence: TGTGCCAGCAGCCAGGACTCTTTCGGGGAGCTGTTTTTT. The chain uses TRBV13 and TRBJ2-2; maybe TRBD2 (5 bases). Trimming removed 5 bases from V and 7 bases from J, with 11 bases in between. The germline CDR1 and CDR2 sequences are PRHDT and FYEKMQ (reference sequence). The CDR3 is 13 amino acids. The whole variable domain, remainder taken from reference TRBV13 and TRBJ2-2, is AAGVIQSPRHLIKEKRETATLKCYPIPRHDTVYWYQQGPGQDPQFLISFYEKMQSDKGSIPDRFSAQQFSDYHSELNMSSLELGDSALYFCASSQDSFGELFFGEGSRLTVL.

This clone was observed a handful of times. This sequence joins TRBV11-2 and TRBJ1-5; 8 nucleotides line up with TRBD1. Germline V gives CDR1 SGHAT, CDR2 FQNNGV. V shed 6 bases and J 7 bases; nucleotides not matched to a gene: 5. CDR3 length: 13 residues. The CDR3 region has the DNA TGTGCCAGCAGGGCAGGGACAGGACAGCCCCAGCATTTT. Protein product: CASRAGTGQPQHF.

Concerning this clone: Other nucleotide sequences in the sample specify the same CDR3. The chain joins TRBV3-1 (or the pseudogene TRBV3-2) to TRBJ2-2; 8 nucleotides agree with TRBD2. The CDR3 consists of 13 residues. Germline V gene sequence: CDR1 LGHDT, CDR2 YNNKEL (reference sequence). V lost 6 bases to trimming and J lost 7 bases; unmatched junction nucleotides: 4. The CDR3 DNA is TGTGCCAGCAGTCGCCGGGGGGGCGGGGAGCTGTTTTTT. Translated: CASSRRGGGELFF.

A few counts support this clone. The genes are TRBV5-1 and TRBJ2-7, with TRBD2 identical over 9 bases. The V gene's germline CDR1 is SGHRS and CDR2 YFSETQ. V gave up 0 bases and J gave up 1 base; unmatched junction bases: 5. This CDR3 comprises 16 residues. The CDR3 nucleotides read TGCGCCAGCAGCTTGGTGCTAGCGGGGAGGTCCTACGAGCAGTACTTC. Its translation is CASSLVLAGRSYEQYF.

The chain combines TRBV4-1 with TRBJ2-3; possible D gene TRBD2, 5 bases. This CDR3 region has 16 residues. CDR1 is MGHRA and CDR2 is YSYEKL in the germline V gene. Trimming shortened V by 2 bases and J by 6 bases, and 18 bases separated the two germline ends. CDR3 coding DNA: TGCGCCAGCAGCCAATCACAGTGGACCCGAGGGGATACGCAGTATTTT. As protein: CASSQSQWTRGDTQYF.